These 8 T cell receptor beta chains originate from one sample sequenced in a study of cytomegalovirus exposure and HLA in healthy donors. Vbeta (60) and Jbeta (13) primers were used in the PCR. Repertoires were generated with immunoSEQ multiplex PCR, while TCRdb's copy carries only in-frame clones and drops some. The table includes over 200,000 clones, 60% to 80% detected once. The specimen was PBMCs. The receptors stem from a woman under 40 in good health and CMV-seronegative.

V gene TRBV5-4 combines with J gene TRBJ2-5; D possibly corresponds to TRBD2 (6 bases). The CDR3 extends over 13 amino acids. Germline CDR1 and CDR2: SGHNT and YYREEE (reference sequence). V was trimmed by 4 bases and J by 3 bases, leaving 10 bases between them. CDR3 protein: CASSVRLEETQYF. In nucleotides, the CDR3 is TGTGCCAGCAGCGTGCGACTAGAAGAGACCCAGTACTTC.

As DNA, the CDR3 is TGCGCCAGCAGCTTCCGGGAGAACACTGAAGCTTTCTTT. Its translation: CASSFRENTEAFF. The V call is TRBV5-1, the J call TRBJ1-1; no firm D call. Germline V CDR1 and CDR2: SGHRS, YFSETQ. CDR3 size: 13 residues. V lost 2 bases to trimming and J lost 1 base, with 6 bases between them.

The chain combines TRBV10-1 with TRBJ1-1, with D uncertain. This CDR3 region has 14 residues. CDR1 and CDR2 (germline): WNHNN, SYGVQD (reference sequence). V dropped 0 bases and J dropped 4 bases, with 9 bases sitting between them. CDR3: CASSESPSGTEAFF. For the CDR3, the DNA is TGCGCCAGCAGTGAGTCCCCCAGTGGCACTGAAGCTTTCTTT.

The chain has TRBV4-1 and TRBJ2-7, with 9 bases matching TRBD2. The germline gives CDR1 MGHRA, CDR2 YSYEKL. The CDR3 is 15 residues long. V lost 1 base, J lost 2 bases, and 3 bases stayed unmatched. DNA of the CDR3: TGCGCCAGCAGCCAAGGGCTAGCGGGAACCTACGAGCAGTACTTC. This encodes CASSQGLAGTYEQYF.

This chain links TRBV27 with TRBJ2-7; TRBD2 matches at 7 bases. This CDR3 has 13 residues. Germline V gene lookup returns CDR1 MNHEY and CDR2 SMNVEV (reference sequence). Unmatched junction bases numbered 7, after V lost 6 bases and J lost 5 bases. CDR3 residues: CASSPGGENEQYF. In DNA, the CDR3 is TGTGCCAGCAGCCCTGGGGGGGAGAACGAGCAGTACTTC.

This chain uses TRBV4-2 with TRBJ1-2, with 10 bases fitting TRBD1. The length of the CDR3 is 15 residues. J gave up 8 bases and V 3 bases, and 9 bases lay outside the gene matches. CDR1 is LGHNA and CDR2 is YNFKEQ in the germline V gene. This chain's CDR3 is CASSQGGQGMVGYTF. CDR3 nucleotide sequence: TGTGCCAGCAGCCAGGGGGGACAGGGGATGGTCGGCTACACCTTC.

This clone was seen more than once but under ten times. The CDR3 spells CSVERSGTSGRVNEQFF. The CDR3 DNA follows: TGCAGCGTTGAAAGAAGCGGGACTAGCGGGAGGGTGAATGAGCAGTTCTTC. The rearrangement joins TRBV29-1 to TRBJ2-1; 16 positions agree with TRBD2. The V gene's germline CDR1 is SQVTM and CDR2 ANQGSEA. Trimming removed 2 bases from V and 7 bases from J; junction bases left unmatched: 8. CDR3 length: 17 residues.

The chain employs TRBV9 and TRBJ1-2; TRBD1 aligns across 10 bases. The CDR3 has 14 residues. Germline lookup yields CDR1 SGDLS and CDR2 YYNGEE. V dropped 3 bases and J dropped 4; count of bases not matched to a gene: 3. CDR3 amino acids: CASSGDRGLYGYTF. The CDR3 bases are TGTGCCAGCAGCGGAGACAGGGGGCTCTATGGCTACACCTTC. The entire variable domain, with the rest obtained from reference TRBV9 and TRBJ1-2, is as follows: DSGVTQTPKHLITATGQRVTLRCSPRSGDLSVYWYQQSLDQGLQFLIQYYNGEERAKGNILERFSAQQFPDLHSELNLSSLELGDSALYFCASSGDRGLYGYTFGSGTRLTVV.